This T cell receptor (beta chain) was found in a study of T cells in Graves' hyperthyroidism and ophthalmopathy. TCR beta CDR3 region amplification was performed from RNA transcripts. The primer set for the first-round RT-PCR of the TCR CDR3 was HTBI. TCRdb analysed the multiplex PCR reads with MiXCR anew, one entry per CDR3 protein. The repertoire consists of roughly 300,000 distinct CDR3 sequences, with around 25% occurring once and the leading ten covering over 25%. Trimming cost V 6 bases and J 6 bases, with 18 bases left between them. There are 13 residues in the CDR3. Germline lookup yields CDR1 DFQATT and CDR2 SNEGSKA (reference sequence).

V is TRBV20-1 and J is TRBJ2-7; D remains unclear. Sequenced: blood. This TCR was recovered from a man aged 35-49 years with Graves' hyperthyroidism that later progressed to Graves' ophthalmopathy. For the CDR3, the DNA is TGCAGTGCCCCTGGCGGTTACCCTTCCGAGCAGTACTTC. Amino acids: CSAPGGYPSEQYF.